In its sample, the clone carrying this TCR beta chain was seen a few times. Produced via immunoSEQ multiplex PCR; TCRdb's table is partial and in-frame only. The sample yields some 660,000 clones, around 87% seen once. The data originate from a study of shared T cell receptors in the human thymus. The germline V and J ends were trimmed by 6 bases and 8 bases, with 14 bases remaining between them. The CDR3 is 13 amino acids. In germline, CDR1 is ENHRY, CDR2 SYGVKD. This sample was also put to use in a study of human thymus T cells.

The gene calls are TRBV10-3 and TRBJ1-3; D is unresolved. Material: thymocytes. This receptor was taken from a boy under three years old with a congenital heart defect. The chain's CDR3 is CAIRPVVQDTIYF. The CDR3 DNA is TGTGCCATCAGGCCGGTGGTTCAGGACACCATATATTTT.